The sequence of this TCR beta chain was determined in a study of radiation and T cells in renal cell carcinoma. Germline V gene sequence: CDR1 SNHLY, CDR2 FYNNEI. This CDR3 is built from 20 residues. V was pared by 3 bases and J by 0 bases, with 13 bases of the junction left unmatched. On this clone itself: Its target is not known.

Overall study findings and caveats: In blood, top tumor clones expanded by 2 weeks, shrinking by 4.

The method was immunoSEQ multiplex PCR; TCRdb's version includes in-frame clones alone and lacks a portion of them. The data contain under 150,000 clones, 80% to 90% of them singletons. Time point reported: blood 2 weeks post-SBRT. This sample's treatment: 15 Gy SBRT to primary tumor, nephrectomy 4 weeks later. This renal cell carcinoma was of the clear cell type. V and J are TRBV2 and TRBJ2-1; 11 bases fit TRBD2. The sequence was obtained from a woman in her fifties or sixties with renal cell carcinoma. The starting material was blood, obtained from a patient whose treatment included radiotherapy and nephrectomy. CDR3 sequence: CASSEGWLAGGSSSYNEQFF. CDR3 nucleotide sequence: TGTGCCAGCAGTGAGGGTTGGCTAGCGGGGGGTTCGAGCTCCTACAATGAGCAGTTCTTC. Drawing the rest from reference TRBV2 and TRBJ2-1, the complete variable domain is EPEVTQTPSHQVTQMGQEVILRCVPISNHLYFYWYRQILGQKVEFLVSFYNNEISEKSEIFDDQFSVERPDGSNFTLKIRSTKLEDSAMYFCASSEGWLAGGSSSYNEQFFGPGTRLTVL.